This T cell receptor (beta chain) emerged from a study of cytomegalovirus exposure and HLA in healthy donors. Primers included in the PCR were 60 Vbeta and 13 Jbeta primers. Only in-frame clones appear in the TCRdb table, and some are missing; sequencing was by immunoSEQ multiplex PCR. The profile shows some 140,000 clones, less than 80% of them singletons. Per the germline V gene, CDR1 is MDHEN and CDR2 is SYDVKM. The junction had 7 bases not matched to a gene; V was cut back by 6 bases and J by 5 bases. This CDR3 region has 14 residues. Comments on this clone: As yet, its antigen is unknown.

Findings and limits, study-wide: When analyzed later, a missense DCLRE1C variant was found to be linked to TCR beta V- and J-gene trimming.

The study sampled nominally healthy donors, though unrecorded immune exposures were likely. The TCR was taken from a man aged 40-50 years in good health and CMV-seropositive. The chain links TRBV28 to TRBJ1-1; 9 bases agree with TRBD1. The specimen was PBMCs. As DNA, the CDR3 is TGTGCCAGCAGGTTACCGGACAGGGGAACTGAAGCTTTCTTT. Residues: CASRLPDRGTEAFF. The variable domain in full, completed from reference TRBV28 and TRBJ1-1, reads DVKVTQSSRYLVKRTGEKVFLECVQDMDHENMFWYRQDPGLGLRLIYFSYDVKMKEKGDIPEGYSVSREKKERFSLILESASTNQTSMYLCASRLPDRGTEAFFGQGTRLTVV.